The source of this T cell receptor (beta chain) is a study of blood T cell repertoires in COVID-19. Participant-given clinical history determined each cohort assignment. Sequenced by immunoSEQ multiplex PCR; TCRdb stores in-frame clones only, minus some. The table includes 200,000 to 250,000 clones, about 80% detected once. J lost 7 bases, V lost 2 bases, and 5 bases had no gene match. CDR1 is SGHTA and CDR2 is FQGNSA in the germline V gene. This CDR3 region has 14 residues. The V and J genes are TRBV7-2 and TRBJ1-5; 7 bases align to TRBD1. The material sequenced was PBMCs or T cells enriched from blood (not recorded which). The sequence came from a man aged 35-49 years who had recovered from COVID-19. CDR3: CASSLSTGTQPQHF. The CDR3, as DNA: TGTGCCAGCAGCTTATCGACAGGGACACAGCCCCAGCATTTT.